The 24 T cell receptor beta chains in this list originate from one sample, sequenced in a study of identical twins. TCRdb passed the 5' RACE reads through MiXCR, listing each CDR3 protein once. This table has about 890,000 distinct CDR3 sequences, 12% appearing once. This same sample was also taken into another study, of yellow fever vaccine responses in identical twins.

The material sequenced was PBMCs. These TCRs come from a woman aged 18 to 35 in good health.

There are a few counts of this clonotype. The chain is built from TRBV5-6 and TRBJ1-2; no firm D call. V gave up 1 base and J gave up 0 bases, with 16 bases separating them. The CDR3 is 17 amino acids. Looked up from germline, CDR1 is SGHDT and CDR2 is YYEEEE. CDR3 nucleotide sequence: TGTGCCAGCAGCTTGAATTCCGGCAGGATAACTAACTATGGCTACACCTTC. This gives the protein CASSLNSGRITNYGYTF.

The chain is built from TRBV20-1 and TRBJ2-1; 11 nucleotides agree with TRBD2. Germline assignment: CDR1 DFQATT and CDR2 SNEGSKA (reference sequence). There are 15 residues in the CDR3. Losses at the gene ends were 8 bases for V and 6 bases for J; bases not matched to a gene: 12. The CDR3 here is CSTSIAGGPGNEQFF. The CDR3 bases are TGCAGTACCTCTATAGCGGGGGGGCCGGGCAATGAGCAGTTCTTC.

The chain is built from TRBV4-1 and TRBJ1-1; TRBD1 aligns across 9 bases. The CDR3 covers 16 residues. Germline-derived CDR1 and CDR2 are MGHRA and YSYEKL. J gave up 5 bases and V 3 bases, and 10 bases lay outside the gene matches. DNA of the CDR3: TGCGCCAGCAGCCAGCACACCTACAGGGGGCAGACTGAAGCTTTCTTT. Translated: CASSQHTYRGQTEAFF.

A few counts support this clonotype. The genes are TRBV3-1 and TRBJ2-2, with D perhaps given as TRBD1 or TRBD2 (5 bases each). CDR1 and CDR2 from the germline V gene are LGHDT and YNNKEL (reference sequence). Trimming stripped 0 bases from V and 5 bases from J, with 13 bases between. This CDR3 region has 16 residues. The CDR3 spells CASSQERGPKTGELFF. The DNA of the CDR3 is TGTGCCAGCAGCCAAGAGAGGGGACCAAAGACCGGGGAGCTGTTTTTT.

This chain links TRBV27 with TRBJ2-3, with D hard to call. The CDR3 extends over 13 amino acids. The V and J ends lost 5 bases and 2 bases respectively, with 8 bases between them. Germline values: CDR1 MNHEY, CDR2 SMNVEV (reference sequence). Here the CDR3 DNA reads TGTGCCAGCAGTCCTTACCACACAGATACGCAGTATTTT. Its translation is CASSPYHTDTQYF.

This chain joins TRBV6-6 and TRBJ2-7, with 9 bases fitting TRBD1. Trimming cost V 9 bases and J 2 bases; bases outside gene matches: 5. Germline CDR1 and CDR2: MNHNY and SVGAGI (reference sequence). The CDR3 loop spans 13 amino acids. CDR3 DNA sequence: TGTGCCAGTCAGGGACAGGGACCCTACGAGCAGTACTTC. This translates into CASQGQGPYEQYF.

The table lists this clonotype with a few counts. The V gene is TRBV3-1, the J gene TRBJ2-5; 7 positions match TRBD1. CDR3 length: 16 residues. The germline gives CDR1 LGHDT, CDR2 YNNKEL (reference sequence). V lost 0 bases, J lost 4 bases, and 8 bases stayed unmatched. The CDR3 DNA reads TGTGCCAGCAGCCAAGAGCTGGCGAGGGGGCGAGAGACCCAGTACTTC. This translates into CASSQELARGRETQYF.

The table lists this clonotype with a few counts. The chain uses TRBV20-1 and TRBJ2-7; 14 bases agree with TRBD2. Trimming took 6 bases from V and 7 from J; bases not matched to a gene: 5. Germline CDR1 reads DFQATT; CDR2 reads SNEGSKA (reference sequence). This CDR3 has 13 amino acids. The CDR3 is CSARTSGRMEQYF. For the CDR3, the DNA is TGCAGTGCGCGGACTAGCGGGAGGATGGAGCAGTACTTC.

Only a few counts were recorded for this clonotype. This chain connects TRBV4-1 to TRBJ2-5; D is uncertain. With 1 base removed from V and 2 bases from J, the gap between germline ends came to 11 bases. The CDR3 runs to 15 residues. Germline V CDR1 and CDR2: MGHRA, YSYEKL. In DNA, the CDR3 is TGCGCCAGCAGCCAAGTCTTCGACGGTCAAGAGACCCAGTACTTC. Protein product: CASSQVFDGQETQYF.

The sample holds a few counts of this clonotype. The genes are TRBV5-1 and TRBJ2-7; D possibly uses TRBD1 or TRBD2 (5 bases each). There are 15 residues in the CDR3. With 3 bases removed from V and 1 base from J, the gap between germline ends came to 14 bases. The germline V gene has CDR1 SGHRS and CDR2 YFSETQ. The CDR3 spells CASSYTRDRSYEQYF. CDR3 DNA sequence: TGCGCCAGCAGCTATACCCGGGACCGGTCCTACGAGCAGTACTTC. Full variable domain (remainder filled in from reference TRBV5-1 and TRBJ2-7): KAGVTQTPRYLIKTRGQQVTLSCSPISGHRSVSWYQQTPGQGLQFLFEYFSETQRNKGNFPGRFSGRQFSNSRSEMNVSTLELGDSALYLCASSYTRDRSYEQYFGPGTRLTVT.

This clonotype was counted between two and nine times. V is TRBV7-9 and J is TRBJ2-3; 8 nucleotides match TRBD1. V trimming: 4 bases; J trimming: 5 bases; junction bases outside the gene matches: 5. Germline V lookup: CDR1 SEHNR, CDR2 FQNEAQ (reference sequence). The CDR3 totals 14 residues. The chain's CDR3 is CASSSTGAGDTQYF. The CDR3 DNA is TGTGCCAGCAGCTCGACAGGGGCTGGAGATACGCAGTATTTT.

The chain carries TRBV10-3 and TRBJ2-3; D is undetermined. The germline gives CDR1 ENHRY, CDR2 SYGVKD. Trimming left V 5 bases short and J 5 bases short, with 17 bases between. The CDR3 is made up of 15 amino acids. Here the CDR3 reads CAISNSLNLKDTQYF. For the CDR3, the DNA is TGTGCCATCAGTAATAGTCTTAACCTTAAAGATACGCAGTATTTT.

CDR3 residues: CASSFRGHSNQPQHF. The CDR3 nucleotides read TGTGCCAGCAGTTTCAGAGGACACTCCAATCAGCCCCAGCATTTT. The chain employs TRBV12-3 or TRBV12-4 and TRBJ1-5; D perhaps matches TRBD1 (5 bases). The CDR3 sequence is 15 residues long. V gave up 3 bases and J gave up 3 bases, with 12 bases separating them.

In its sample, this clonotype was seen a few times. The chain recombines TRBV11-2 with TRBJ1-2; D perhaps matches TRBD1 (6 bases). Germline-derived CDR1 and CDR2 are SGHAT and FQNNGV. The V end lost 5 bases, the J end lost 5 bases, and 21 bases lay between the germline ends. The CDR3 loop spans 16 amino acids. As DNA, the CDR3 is TGTGCCAGCAGCGTGGGGGGCACTCAAACTTCATATGGCTACACCTTC. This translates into CASSVGGTQTSYGYTF. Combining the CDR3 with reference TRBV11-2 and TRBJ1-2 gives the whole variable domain EAGVAQSPRYKIIEKRQSVAFWCNPISGHATLYWYQQILGQGPKLLIQFQNNGVVDDSQLPKDRFSAERLKGVDSTLKIQPAKLEDSAVYLCASSVGGTQTSYGYTFGSGTRLTVV.

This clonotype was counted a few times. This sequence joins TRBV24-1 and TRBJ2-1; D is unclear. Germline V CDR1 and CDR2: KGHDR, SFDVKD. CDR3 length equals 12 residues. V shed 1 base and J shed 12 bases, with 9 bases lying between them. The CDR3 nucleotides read TGTGCCACCAGTGATTTCCTGGATGTGCAGTTCTTC. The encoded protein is CATSDFLDVQFF.

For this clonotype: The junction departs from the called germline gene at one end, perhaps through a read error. The CDR3 loop reads CSVEDLQGAAF. The CDR3 nucleotides are TGCAGCGTTGAAGATCTGCAGGGAGCGGCCTTC. V and J are TRBV29-1 and TRBJ2-1, with D possibly called TRBD1 or TRBD2 (5 bases each). CDR1 and CDR2 (germline): SQVTM, ANQGSEA. The CDR3 loop spans 11 amino acids.

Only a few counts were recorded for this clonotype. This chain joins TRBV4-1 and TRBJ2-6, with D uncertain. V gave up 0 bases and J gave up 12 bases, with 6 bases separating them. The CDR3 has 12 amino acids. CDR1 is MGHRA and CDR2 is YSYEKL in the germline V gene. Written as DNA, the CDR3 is TGCGCCAGCAGCCAAGATGGGGTCGTCCTGACTTTC. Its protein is CASSQDGVVLTF.

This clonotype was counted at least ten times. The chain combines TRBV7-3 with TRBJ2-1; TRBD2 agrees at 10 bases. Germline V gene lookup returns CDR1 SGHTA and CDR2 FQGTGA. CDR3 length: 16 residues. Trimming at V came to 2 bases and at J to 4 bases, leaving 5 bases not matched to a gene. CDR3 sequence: CASSLGVAGGYNEQFF. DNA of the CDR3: TGTGCCAGCAGCTTAGGAGTAGCGGGAGGTTACAATGAGCAGTTCTTC.

Here the CDR3 reads CASSLWDALDEQFF. DNA of the CDR3: TGTGCCAGCAGCTTGTGGGACGCCCTTGATGAGCAGTTCTTC. The chain joins TRBV5-6 to TRBJ2-1; either TRBD1 or TRBD2 may fit D (5 bases each). CDR1 and CDR2 (germline): SGHDT, YYEEEE. Trimming stripped 1 base from V and 8 bases from J, with 13 bases between. This CDR3 contains 14 residues. The variable domain in full, with the rest retrieved from reference TRBV5-6 and TRBJ2-1, is DAGVTQSPTHLIKTRGQQVTLRCSPKSGHDTVSWYQQALGQGPQFIFQYYEEEERQRGNFPDRFSGHQFPNYSSELNVNALLLGDSALYLCASSLWDALDEQFFGPGTRLTVL.

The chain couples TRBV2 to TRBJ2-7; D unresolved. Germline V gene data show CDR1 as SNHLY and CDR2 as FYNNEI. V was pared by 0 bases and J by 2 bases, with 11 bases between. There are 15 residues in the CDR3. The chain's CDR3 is CASSEALRQAYEQYV. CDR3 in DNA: TGTGCCAGCAGTGAAGCGCTTCGGCAGGCCTACGAGCAGTACGTC.

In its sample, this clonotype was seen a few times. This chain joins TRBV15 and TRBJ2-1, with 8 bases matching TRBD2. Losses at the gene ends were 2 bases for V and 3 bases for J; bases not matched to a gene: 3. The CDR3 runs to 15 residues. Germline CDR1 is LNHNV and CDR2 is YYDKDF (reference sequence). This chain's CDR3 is CATSRSGSNYNEQFF. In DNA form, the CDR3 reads TGTGCCACCAGCAGAAGCGGGAGCAACTACAATGAGCAGTTCTTC.

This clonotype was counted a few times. The CDR3: CASSQDYRGHIGYTF. The CDR3 DNA follows: TGTGCCAGCAGCCAAGATTACAGGGGGCATATCGGCTACACCTTC. The V and J genes are TRBV9 and TRBJ1-2, with 9 bases matching TRBD1. This CDR3 contains 15 residues. The V gene end was trimmed by 4 bases and the J gene end by 8 bases; junction bases not matched to a gene: 12. Looked up from germline, CDR1 is SGDLS and CDR2 is YYNGEE.

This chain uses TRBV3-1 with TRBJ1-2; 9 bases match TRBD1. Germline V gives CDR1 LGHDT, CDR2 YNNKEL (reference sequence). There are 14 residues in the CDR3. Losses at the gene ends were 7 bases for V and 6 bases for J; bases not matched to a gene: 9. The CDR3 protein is CASTPTGGADGYTF. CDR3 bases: TGTGCCAGCACCCCAACAGGGGGCGCGGATGGCTACACCTTC.

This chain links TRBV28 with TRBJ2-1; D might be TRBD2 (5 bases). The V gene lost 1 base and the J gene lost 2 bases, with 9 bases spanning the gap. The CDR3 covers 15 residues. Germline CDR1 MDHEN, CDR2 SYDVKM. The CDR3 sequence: CASSLSQTTYNEQFF. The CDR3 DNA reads TGTGCCAGCAGTTTATCACAGACTACCTACAATGAGCAGTTCTTC.